The rows below give T cell receptor beta chains drawn from one sample of a study of OX40 agonist ivuxolimab in advanced cancers. Sequencing used immunoSEQ multiplex PCR; TCRdb keeps in-frame clones, though not all of them. This sample yields 90,000 to 100,000 clones, of which around nine tenths are seen a single time; around 0.82% belongs to the top ten. The material sequenced was CD4+ or CD8+ T cells sorted from blood, taken in a trial of the OX40 agonist ivuxolimab. These receptors were collected from an adult with an advanced solid tumor such as melanoma, head and neck, liver or kidney cancer. Both conserved end residues are part of each CDR3. Each record gives: V gene, J gene, CDR3 protein.

TRBV4-1,TRBJ1-4,CASSQFRVQLIEKLFF
TRBV6-5,TRBJ2-3,CASRGDTQYF
TRBV6-6,TRBJ2-1,CASSPGSIHEQFF
TRBV18,TRBJ1-5,CASSTNPDQPQHF
TRBV28,TRBJ2-3,CASSVGNGGTDTQYF
TRBV7-3,TRBJ2-2,CASSPSGMGTGELFF
TRBV27,TRBJ2-7,CASSSSHRGAYEQYF
TRBV4-3,TRBJ2-3,CASSQDLARAVWADTQYF
TRBV2,TRBJ2-1,CASRRLAGANEQFF
TRBV10-3,TRBJ2-3,CAISGGAPSTDTQYF
TRBV7-8,TRBJ1-5,CASSLESGRNQPQHF
TRBV29-1,TRBJ1-2,CSAGGVDGYTF
TRBV5-4,TRBJ2-3,CASSLGPLTSDTQYF
TRBV11-2,TRBJ2-1,CASSLLANSNNEQFF
TRBV28,TRBJ1-2,CASTWMAGRGYTF
TRBV18,TRBJ2-1,CASSLAVHGQFF
TRBV29-1,TRBJ1-1,CSVKPLVGNTEAFF
TRBV28,TRBJ1-1,CASSFQGRGTEAFF
TRBV28,TRBJ2-7,CASSLLGTSGGYEQYF
TRBV30,TRBJ1-5,CAWSVWGGNQPQHF
TRBV18,TRBJ1-1,CASSPGTGVKAFF
TRBV2,TRBJ2-3,CASSGGLGRGDTQYF
TRBV6-1,TRBJ2-7,CASSVPSGVSYEQYF
TRBV6-5,TRBJ2-5,CAVTAGTETQYF
TRBV7-2,TRBJ1-4,CASSPRGGGKLFF
TRBV6-5,TRBJ1-5,CASSPGTYQPQHF
TRBV14,TRBJ1-2,CASSQPTGGPANYGYTF
TRBV19,TRBJ2-5,CASSRDFQGQETQYF
TRBV21-1,TRBJ2-4,CASSSGGRAFDIQYF
TRBV7-3,TRBJ2-6,CASSPSIAGRANVLTF
TRBV7-2,TRBJ2-7,CATSRDRGAYEQYF
TRBV6-5,TRBJ1-2,CASSYQGIWGYTF
TRBV28,TRBJ2-7,CASSSSNEQYF
TRBV7-9,TRBJ2-5,CASSFGRGNVQETQYF
TRBV27,TRBJ2-3,CASSPIVTDTQYF
TRBV18,TRBJ2-1,CASSFSSGNNEQFF
TRBV2,TRBJ1-6,CASSENRLSYNSPLHF
TRBV25-1,TRBJ2-3,CASSEGKLAGADTQYF
TRBV30,TRBJ2-3,CAWKKGASTAQYF